The rows below give T cell receptor beta chains drawn from one sample of a study of T-cell reconstitution after alpha-beta-depleted transplantation in children. MiXCR, applied by TCRdb to the PCR reads, yields one record per CDR3 protein. Of some 50,000 distinct CDR3 sequences detected, about 9.3% appear once; the ten largest clones hold about 25%. The sequenced sample was PBMCs, mostly from graft donor cells, obtained 60 days after TCRalphabeta/CD19-depleted stem cell transplant. The receptor set was obtained from a male patient under 10 years old who had a stem cell transplant for chronic granulomatous disease, so the T cells may come from the graft donor. CDR3s include the opening cysteine and the closing phenylalanine or tryptophan. D genes are given only for firm matches. Size is omitted from some rows. Given values are once, few, many or a class for expanded clones.

clone_size: many
j_call: TRBJ2-7
v_call: TRBV27
d_call: TRBD1
cdr3_aa: CASRPQNGGQNMEQYF
cdr3_nt: TGTGCCAGCAGACCTCAAAATGGGGGACAGAACATGGAGCAGTACTTC

clone_size: few
j_call: TRBJ2-1
v_call: TRBV6-4
d_call: TRBD1
cdr3_aa: CASSDSGGAYNEQFF
cdr3_nt: TGTGCCAGCAGTGACTCAGGGGGCGCCTACAATGAGCAGTTCTTC

clone_size: .
j_call: TRBJ1-6
v_call: TRBV7-3
d_call: .
cdr3_aa: CASSHSGGINPPLHF
cdr3_nt: TGTGCCAGCAGCCATTCGGGGGGGATAAATCCACCCCTCCACTTT

clone_size: .
j_call: TRBJ2-7
v_call: TRBV2
d_call: TRBD2
cdr3_aa: CASSEGRAGTEQYF
cdr3_nt: TGTGCCAGCAGTGAGGGGAGGGCCGGCACCGAGCAGTACTTC

clone_size: many
j_call: TRBJ2-4
v_call: TRBV12-3/TRBV12-4
d_call: .
cdr3_aa: CASSFLGKNIQYF
cdr3_nt: TGTGCCAGCAGTTTTTTAGGGAAAAACATTCAGTACTTC

clone_size: many
j_call: TRBJ1-3
v_call: TRBV3-1
d_call: .
cdr3_aa: CASSAERTGNTIYF
cdr3_nt: TGTGCCAGCAGCGCAGAACGTACTGGAAACACCATATATTTT

clone_size: many
j_call: TRBJ2-1
v_call: TRBV12-3/TRBV12-4
d_call: .
cdr3_aa: CASSPRGSYSYNEQFF
cdr3_nt: TGTGCCAGCAGTCCCCGGGGCTCCTACTCCTACAATGAGCAGTTCTTC

clone_size: many
j_call: TRBJ2-7
v_call: TRBV2
d_call: .
cdr3_aa: CASRAGPSSYEQYF
cdr3_nt: TGTGCCAGCAGGGCGGGACCGAGCTCCTACGAGCAGTACTTC

clone_size: few
j_call: TRBJ2-1
v_call: TRBV11-2
d_call: .
cdr3_aa: CASSKGPLGEQFF
cdr3_nt: TGTGCCAGCAGCAAAGGGCCGCTTGGTGAGCAGTTCTTC

clone_size: .
j_call: TRBJ2-5
v_call: TRBV20-1
d_call: .
cdr3_aa: CSAPGSGAQETQYF
cdr3_nt: TGCAGTGCTCCTGGGTCTGGGGCCCAAGAGACCCAGTACTTC

clone_size: many
j_call: TRBJ2-1
v_call: TRBV6-2/TRBV6-3
d_call: .
cdr3_aa: CASYPTASGMDEQFF
cdr3_nt: TGTGCCAGCTACCCGACGGCGTCGGGGATGGATGAGCAGTTCTTC

clone_size: many
j_call: TRBJ2-1
v_call: TRBV9
d_call: TRBD2
cdr3_aa: CASSVVAGGWHEQFF
cdr3_nt: TGTGCCAGCAGCGTAGTAGCGGGAGGTTGGCATGAGCAGTTCTTC

clone_size: many
j_call: TRBJ2-1
v_call: TRBV20-1
d_call: .
cdr3_aa: CSAREGLPPAYNEQFF
cdr3_nt: TGCAGTGCTAGAGAAGGACTGCCTCCGGCCTACAATGAGCAGTTCTTC

clone_size: few
j_call: TRBJ2-1
v_call: TRBV28
d_call: TRBD2
cdr3_aa: CASSGTSGRLSLFF
cdr3_nt: TGTGCCAGCAGTGGGACTAGCGGGAGGCTCAGTCTGTTCTTC

clone_size: many
j_call: TRBJ2-3
v_call: TRBV20-1
d_call: .
cdr3_aa: CSARGPKGLTDTQYF
cdr3_nt: TGCAGTGCTAGGGGGCCGAAGGGGCTCACAGATACGCAGTATTTT

clone_size: many
j_call: TRBJ2-1
v_call: TRBV5-5
d_call: TRBD1
cdr3_aa: CASSFAGDRGYNEQFF
cdr3_nt: TGTGCCAGCAGCTTCGCCGGGGACAGGGGGTACAATGAGCAGTTCTTC

clone_size: many
j_call: TRBJ2-7
v_call: TRBV28
d_call: .
cdr3_aa: CASSPTPTDDYEQYF
cdr3_nt: TGTGCCAGCAGCCCCACACCGACAGATGACTACGAGCAGTACTTC

clone_size: many
j_call: TRBJ2-3
v_call: TRBV29-1
d_call: .
cdr3_aa: CSVEVGGSPSSTDTQYF
cdr3_nt: TGCAGCGTTGAAGTTGGTGGGAGTCCATCTAGCACAGATACGCAGTATTTT

clone_size: many
j_call: TRBJ2-7
v_call: TRBV20-1
d_call: TRBD1
cdr3_aa: CSAGTDYEQYF
cdr3_nt: TGCAGTGCTGGGACAGACTACGAGCAGTACTTC

clone_size: many
j_call: TRBJ2-6
v_call: TRBV21-1
d_call: .
cdr3_aa: CASGQVGRSGANVLTF
cdr3_nt: TGTGCCAGCGGCCAAGTAGGAAGGTCTGGGGCCAACGTCCTGACTTTC

clone_size: many
j_call: TRBJ1-5
v_call: TRBV25-1
d_call: .
cdr3_aa: CASSFSNQPQHF
cdr3_nt: TGTGCCAGCAGCTTCTCGAATCAGCCCCAGCATTTT

clone_size: many
j_call: TRBJ2-1
v_call: TRBV20-1
d_call: .
cdr3_aa: CSGGGASSYNEQFF
cdr3_nt: TGCAGTGGGGGCGGGGCCAGCTCCTACAATGAGCAGTTCTTC

clone_size: .
j_call: TRBJ2-4
v_call: TRBV20-1
d_call: .
cdr3_aa: CSARGQLAKNIQYF
cdr3_nt: TGCAGTGCTAGAGGGCAACTAGCCAAAAACATTCAGTACTTC

clone_size: many
j_call: TRBJ2-1
v_call: TRBV5-6
d_call: .
cdr3_aa: CASSLVRHTSLNEQFF
cdr3_nt: TGTGCCAGCAGCTTGGTACGACACACTTCCCTCAATGAGCAGTTCTTC

clone_size: many
j_call: TRBJ2-1
v_call: TRBV20-1
d_call: .
cdr3_aa: CSARSVPYNEQFF
cdr3_nt: TGCAGTGCTAGGTCCGTGCCCTACAATGAGCAGTTCTTC

clone_size: many
j_call: TRBJ2-1
v_call: TRBV4-3
d_call: .
cdr3_aa: CASSQDVSESYNEQFF
cdr3_nt: TGCGCCAGCAGCCAAGATGTCAGTGAGAGCTACAATGAGCAGTTCTTC

clone_size: few
j_call: TRBJ2-2
v_call: TRBV30
d_call: TRBD2
cdr3_aa: CAWSVAGVGLTGELFF
cdr3_nt: TGTGCCTGGAGTGTGGCGGGAGTCGGTCTCACCGGGGAGCTGTTTTTT

clone_size: many
j_call: TRBJ1-6
v_call: TRBV28
d_call: .
cdr3_aa: CASSDSPNSPLHF
cdr3_nt: TGTGCCAGCAGTGACAGCCCCAATTCACCCCTCCACTTT

clone_size: few
j_call: TRBJ2-1
v_call: TRBV6-2/TRBV6-3
d_call: TRBD1
cdr3_aa: CASSSPGGSYNEQFF
cdr3_nt: TGTGCCAGCAGCTCACCAGGGGGCTCCTACAATGAGCAGTTCTTC

clone_size: many
j_call: TRBJ2-1
v_call: TRBV28
d_call: .
cdr3_aa: CASSGLALSFNEQFF
cdr3_nt: TGTGCCAGCAGTGGACTCGCCCTGAGCTTCAATGAGCAGTTCTTC

clone_size: few
j_call: TRBJ1-5
v_call: TRBV7-8
d_call: .
cdr3_aa: CASSLEFPDQPQHF
cdr3_nt: TGTGCCAGCAGCTTAGAATTCCCCGATCAGCCCCAGCATTTT

clone_size: few
j_call: TRBJ1-3
v_call: TRBV6-1
d_call: .
cdr3_aa: CASKAGNSGNTIYF
cdr3_nt: TGTGCCAGCAAGGCGGGAAACTCTGGAAACACCATATATTTT

clone_size: few
j_call: TRBJ2-5
v_call: TRBV12-3/TRBV12-4
d_call: TRBD2
cdr3_aa: CASSISGAETQYF
cdr3_nt: TGTGCCAGCAGCATAAGCGGGGCAGAGACCCAGTACTTC

clone_size: many
j_call: TRBJ2-3
v_call: TRBV4-3
d_call: .
cdr3_aa: CASSQDGAGSSTDTQYF
cdr3_nt: TGCGCCAGCAGCCAAGATGGGGCGGGAAGTAGCACAGATACGCAGTATTTT

clone_size: many
j_call: TRBJ2-1
v_call: TRBV18
d_call: TRBD2
cdr3_aa: CASSRGTSGRINEQFF
cdr3_nt: TGTGCCAGCTCACGAGGGACTAGCGGGAGAATCAATGAGCAGTTCTTC

clone_size: few
j_call: TRBJ2-1
v_call: TRBV20-1
d_call: .
cdr3_aa: CSARDHLGTNSYNEQFF
cdr3_nt: TGCAGTGCTAGAGATCATTTGGGAACCAACTCCTACAATGAGCAGTTCTTC

clone_size: many
j_call: TRBJ2-7
v_call: TRBV11-1
d_call: TRBD1
cdr3_aa: CASSLGTGTAYEQYF
cdr3_nt: TGTGCCAGCAGCTTAGGAACCGGGACAGCCTACGAGCAGTACTTC

clone_size: many
j_call: TRBJ2-7
v_call: TRBV20-1
d_call: .
cdr3_aa: CSASAYEQYF
cdr3_nt: TGCAGTGCTAGCGCCTACGAGCAGTACTTC

clone_size: many
j_call: TRBJ2-1
v_call: TRBV14
d_call: TRBD2
cdr3_aa: CASSRATGLAGGTYNEQFF
cdr3_nt: TGTGCCAGCAGCCGAGCAACGGGACTAGCGGGAGGAACCTACAATGAGCAGTTCTTC

clone_size: many
j_call: TRBJ2-1
v_call: TRBV7-8
d_call: .
cdr3_aa: CASSLGKRASSYNEQFF
cdr3_nt: TGTGCCAGCAGCTTAGGAAAGCGGGCGAGCTCCTACAATGAGCAGTTCTTC

clone_size: .
j_call: TRBJ2-2
v_call: TRBV20-1
d_call: TRBD2
cdr3_aa: CRGRDPGSGTKLANTGELFF
cdr3_nt: TGCAGGGGTAGAGATCCGGGCAGCGGGACCAAGCTTGCGAACACCGGGGAGCTGTTTTTT

clone_size: many
j_call: TRBJ2-7
v_call: TRBV27
d_call: .
cdr3_aa: CASSLNGVASSYEQYF
cdr3_nt: TGTGCCAGCAGCCTAAACGGGGTCGCTTCGTCCTACGAGCAGTACTTC

clone_size: many
j_call: TRBJ1-5
v_call: TRBV27
d_call: TRBD1
cdr3_aa: CASSFTGAFNQPQHF
cdr3_nt: TGTGCCAGCAGTTTTACAGGGGCCTTCAATCAGCCCCAGCATTTT

clone_size: few
j_call: TRBJ2-7
v_call: TRBV9
d_call: TRBD1
cdr3_aa: CASSVGGQSYEQYF
cdr3_nt: TGTGCCAGCAGCGTAGGGGGACAGTCCTACGAGCAGTACTTC

clone_size: many
j_call: TRBJ2-7
v_call: TRBV6-1
d_call: .
cdr3_aa: CASRSRSGGSYEQYF
cdr3_nt: TGTGCCAGCAGGTCTAGGTCGGGTGGCTCCTACGAGCAGTACTTC

clone_size: few
j_call: TRBJ2-5
v_call: TRBV27
d_call: .
cdr3_aa: CASTPGVGIGTQYF
cdr3_nt: TGTGCCAGCACCCCGGGAGTGGGAATCGGGACCCAGTACTTC